The 27 T cell receptor beta chains below come from one sample, sequenced in a study of early T cells in non-severe SARS-CoV-2 infection. TCRdb re-called the 5' RACE reads with MiXCR, one entry per CDR3 protein. The sample shows roughly 35,000 distinct CDR3 sequences, 4.5% to 7% of them seen only once. Sequencing was carried out using whole blood. Receptor source: an adult who was a healthcare worker with PCR-confirmed SARS-CoV-2 infection or an uninfected control (not recorded which).

This clonotype appeared many times. The chain combines TRBV6-2 or TRBV6-3 with TRBJ1-5, with 7 bases fitting TRBD1. From germline, CDR1 is MNHEY and CDR2 SVGEGT. Trimming cost V 4 bases and J 6 bases; bases outside gene matches: 9. This CDR3 is built from 15 residues. The CDR3 region has the DNA TGTGCCAGCAGTTTCTCCGACAGGGTCTTTCAGCCCCAGCATTTT. It specifies CASSFSDRVFQPQHF.

CDR3 in amino acids: CASSLVGRSDTQYF. The CDR3 nucleotides are TGTGCCAGCAGCTTAGTGGGGCGGTCAGATACGCAGTATTTT. The rearrangement links TRBV7-2 to TRBJ2-3, with a weak D call TRBD1 (5 bases). Germline lookup yields CDR1 SGHTA and CDR2 FQGNSA. Trimming took 1 base from V and 4 from J, leaving 9 bases between them. The CDR3 sequence is 14 residues long.

In this sample, this clonotype turned up a few times. This chain links TRBV6-2 or TRBV6-3 with TRBJ1-6; D remains unclear. The CDR3 extends over 14 amino acids. From germline, CDR1 is MNHEY and CDR2 SVGEGT. Trimming took 4 bases from V and 0 from J, leaving 4 bases between them. CDR3 amino acids: CASSSSSYNSPLHF. CDR3 coding DNA: TGTGCCAGCAGTTCAAGCTCCTATAATTCACCCCTCCACTTT.

This clonotype was recorded at least ten times. The rearrangement links TRBV4-3 to TRBJ1-3; 7 bases line up with TRBD1. After removal of 0 bases from V and 2 bases from J, the junction contained 13 bases not matched to a gene. Germline V gene sequence: CDR1 LGHNA, CDR2 YSLEER. The CDR3 sequence is 19 residues long. Written as DNA, the CDR3 is TGCGCCAGCAGCCAAGATAAGTTGCCAAGGACAGGCCCTGGAAACACCATATATTTT. It codes for CASSQDKLPRTGPGNTIYF.

This clonotype was seen many times. V usage is TRBV2 and J usage is TRBJ2-2; the D gene could be TRBD1 or TRBD2 (5 bases each). CDR1 is SNHLY, CDR2 FYNNEI, per germline. V lost 4 bases and J lost 4, with 16 bases in between. The CDR3 has 16 residues. The CDR3 nucleotides read TGTGCCAGCAGTGTGTTGGGGACCCCGGGCACCGGGGAGCTGTTTTTT. It is translated as CASSVLGTPGTGELFF.

This clonotype was seen at least ten times. The chain has TRBV7-8 and TRBJ1-3; 8 positions agree with TRBD1. V was pared by 5 bases and J by 0 bases, with 9 bases of the junction left unmatched. Germline loops: CDR1 SGHVS, CDR2 FQNEAQ. This CDR3 comprises 17 residues. The chain's CDR3 is CASSPQGQAYSGNTIYF. The CDR3 DNA sequence: TGTGCCAGCAGCCCCCAGGGACAGGCCTACTCTGGAAACACCATATATTTT.

The chain is built from TRBV6-5 and TRBJ1-2; D ambiguous. V was cut by 6 bases and J by 0 bases, with 11 bases left in between. Germline V gene data show CDR1 as MNHEY and CDR2 as SVGAGI. The CDR3 has 14 residues. The CDR3 nucleotides are TGTGCCAGCAGCGACACCTACCCTAACTATGGCTACACCTTC. Translated: CASSDTYPNYGYTF.

Judged by abundance, this clonotype is medium-sized. V and J are TRBV7-9 and TRBJ2-5; perhaps TRBD2 as D (5 bases). The CDR3 is made up of 14 amino acids. Per the germline V gene, CDR1 is SEHNR and CDR2 is FQNEAQ (reference sequence). Trimming pared 5 bases from V and 3 bases from J, leaving 13 bases between. This chain's CDR3 is CASSPAREEETQYF. The CDR3 coding sequence is TGTGCCAGCAGCCCCGCCCGGGAAGAAGAGACCCAGTACTTC.

Ten or more counts support this clonotype. V is TRBV30 and J is TRBJ2-7, with D unresolved. The CDR3 runs to 11 residues. Germline V gene lookup returns CDR1 GTSNPN and CDR2 SVGIG (reference sequence). V lost 1 base to trimming and J lost 3 bases, with 4 bases between them. This CDR3 reads CAWSGGYEQYF. The DNA for the CDR3 is TGTGCCTGGAGTGGGGGCTACGAGCAGTACTTC.

The chain is built from TRBV7-3 and TRBJ2-2, with D possibly being TRBD2 (6 bases). Germline CDR1 and CDR2: SGHTA and FQGTGA. With 1 base removed from V and 1 base from J, the gap between germline ends came to 10 bases. This CDR3 has 16 amino acids. The CDR3, as DNA: TGTGCCAGCAGCTTAATAGGAGGGATGAACACCGGGGAGCTGTTTTTT. Protein sequence: CASSLIGGMNTGELFF.

This clonotype was detected many times. V and J are TRBV27 and TRBJ2-4, with D possibly TRBD2 on 5 matching bases. The CDR3 has 15 residues. Germline V gene lookup returns CDR1 MNHEY and CDR2 SMNVEV (reference sequence). The ends were cut back, 2 bases at V and 6 bases at J, with 14 bases in the middle. CDR3 coding DNA: TGTGCCAGCAGTTTAGGACTGCCAATTCTAAACATTCAGTACTTC. It translates to CASSLGLPILNIQYF.

A few counts support this clonotype. The chain carries TRBV5-4 and TRBJ2-2, with D perhaps given as TRBD1 or TRBD2 (7 bases each). Germline V gene data show CDR1 as SGHNT and CDR2 as YYREEE (reference sequence). CDR3 length equals 15 residues. V lost 9 bases, J lost 6 bases, and 21 bases lay in between. The CDR3 sequence: CAMFRGGRRPGELFF. CDR3 DNA sequence: TGTGCCATGTTCAGGGGGGGGCGCCGTCCCGGGGAGCTGTTTTTT.

The V and J genes are TRBV6-2 or TRBV6-3 and TRBJ2-7; TRBD2 aligns across 13 bases. CDR1 and CDR2 (germline): MNHEY, SVGEGT. V gave up 4 bases and J gave up 6 bases; unmatched junction bases: 12. This CDR3 contains 17 residues. In nucleotides, the CDR3 is TGTGCCAGCAGTTCCCCCTCCCGGACTAGCGGGAGTGGCGAGCAGTACTTC. Residues: CASSSPSRTSGSGEQYF.

This clonotype was seen at least ten times. The chain links TRBV4-3 to TRBJ1-5, with D unresolved. V gave up 6 bases and J gave up 4 bases, with 16 bases separating them. Looked up from germline, CDR1 is LGHNA and CDR2 is YSLEER. The CDR3 runs to 15 residues. CDR3 sequence (DNA): TGCGCCAGCAGTCCCGACCCCTCCGGAAATCAGCCCCAGCATTTT. It translates to CASSPDPSGNQPQHF.

This clonotype has at least ten counts. The chain has TRBV11-2 and TRBJ2-3, with TRBD2 as a possible D gene (5 bases). V dropped 0 bases and J dropped 9 bases, with 7 bases sitting between them. Looked up from germline, CDR1 is SGHAT and CDR2 is FQNNGV. The CDR3 consists of 12 residues. CDR3: CASSLDRETQYF. The DNA of the CDR3 is TGTGCCAGCAGCTTAGATCGGGAAACGCAGTATTTT. Using reference TRBV11-2 and TRBJ2-3 for the parts outside the CDR3, the full variable domain is EAGVAQSPRYKIIEKRQSVAFWCNPISGHATLYWYQQILGQGPKLLIQFQNNGVVDDSQLPKDRFSAERLKGVDSTLKIQPAKLEDSAVYLCASSLDRETQYFGPGTRLTVL.

This clonotype was seen at least ten times. The chain has TRBV6-6 and TRBJ1-5, with no clear D. The CDR3 sequence is 13 residues long. Trimming took off 4 bases at V and 7 bases at J, with 11 bases between the two ends. CDR1 and CDR2 (germline): MNHNY, SVGAGI (reference sequence). The CDR3 sequence: CASSSDGTQPQHF. CDR3 DNA sequence: TGTGCCAGCAGTTCCGACGGAACCCAGCCCCAGCATTTT.

This clonotype appeared many times. The chain employs TRBV7-2 and TRBJ2-1; D tentatively reads TRBD1 or TRBD2 (5 bases each). V lost 4 bases to trimming and J lost 3 bases, with 13 bases between them. Germline CDR1 is SGHTA and CDR2 is FQGNSA. The CDR3 length is 15 residues. The CDR3 bases are TGTGCCAGCAGCTCTGGGACCTTTCGCTACAATGAGCAGTTCTTC. Protein product: CASSSGTFRYNEQFF.

This clonotype was picked up many times. The CDR3 coding sequence is TGTGCCAGCAGCCAAGTAAGTAGCGGGAGGACAGATACGCAGTATTTT. It codes for CASSQVSSGRTDTQYF. The chain is built from TRBV3-1 and TRBJ2-3, with TRBD2 matching over 10 bases. The CDR3 contains 16 residues. Trimming took 1 base from V and 3 from J; bases not matched to a gene: 4. Germline V lookup: CDR1 LGHDT, CDR2 YNNKEL (reference sequence).

This clonotype was seen repeatedly, ten times or more. CDR3 sequence reads: CASSPLAGGADTQYF. The DNA for the CDR3 is TGTGCCAGCAGTCCACTAGCGGGAGGGGCAGATACGCAGTATTTT. This chain links TRBV12-3 or TRBV12-4 with TRBJ2-3; 13 nucleotides agree with TRBD2. The CDR3 loop spans 15 amino acids. Trimming cost V 5 bases and J 4 bases; bases outside gene matches: 3.

This clonotype was detected ten times or more. The V and J genes are TRBV5-1 and TRBJ2-1; D remains unclear. Trimming removed 0 bases from V and 3 bases from J, with 10 bases in between. CDR1 is SGHRS, CDR2 YFSETQ, per germline. This CDR3 has 15 amino acids. In DNA, the CDR3 is TGCGCCAGCAGCTTGGGACTGACATTCTACAATGAGCAGTTCTTC. It yields the protein CASSLGLTFYNEQFF.

This clonotype was recorded many times. The CDR3 coding sequence is TGTGCCAGCAGCCCCCGACAGGGGGCCTACGAGCAGTACTTC. Protein: CASSPRQGAYEQYF. The genes are TRBV7-9 and TRBJ2-7; TRBD1 matches 9 bases. Trimming cost V 5 bases and J 2 bases; bases outside gene matches: 4. This CDR3 is 14 amino acids long. In germline, CDR1 is SEHNR, CDR2 FQNEAQ (reference sequence). The complete variable domain, with remaining parts taken from reference TRBV7-9 and TRBJ2-7, reads DTGVSQNPRHKITKRGQNVTFRCDPISEHNRLYWYRQTLGQGPEFLTYFQNEAQLEKSRLLSDRFSAERPKGSFSTLEIQRTEQGDSAMYLCASSPRQGAYEQYFGPGTRLTVT.

This clonotype was counted ten times or more. The chain joins TRBV5-1 to TRBJ1-5; D gene unclear. Trimming stripped 0 bases from V and 0 bases from J, with 7 bases between. Germline values: CDR1 SGHRS, CDR2 YFSETQ. This CDR3 comprises 15 residues. CDR3 sequence reads: CASSLGGYSNQPQHF. CDR3 nucleotides: TGCGCCAGCAGCTTGGGCGGTTATAGCAATCAGCCCCAGCATTTT.

This clonotype was seen ten or more times. V gene TRBV2 combines with J gene TRBJ2-1; 9 nucleotides agree with TRBD1. Germline assignment: CDR1 SNHLY and CDR2 FYNNEI. The V segment lost 6 bases and the J segment 13 bases; nucleotides outside the gene matches: 16. This CDR3 is 15 amino acids long. CDR3 in DNA: TGTGCCAGCAGACGGACAGGGGCCCCATCCACCGTTCAGTTCTTC. Protein: CASRRTGAPSTVQFF.

This clonotype was found many times. CDR3 residues: CASSLGSSPLHF. DNA for the CDR3: TGTGCCAGCAGCTTGGGGTCCTCACCCCTCCACTTT. The V call is TRBV5-6, the J call TRBJ1-6, with D hard to call. This CDR3 has 12 residues. V was clipped by 0 bases and J by 10 bases, with 5 bases between them. Germline CDR1 SGHDT, CDR2 YYEEEE. Filled out from reference TRBV5-6 and TRBJ1-6, the complete variable domain reads DAGVTQSPTHLIKTRGQQVTLRCSPKSGHDTVSWYQQALGQGPQFIFQYYEEEERQRGNFPDRFSGHQFPNYSSELNVNALLLGDSALYLCASSLGSSPLHFGNGTRLTVT.

The chain combines TRBV29-1 with TRBJ2-7; 9 nucleotides agree with TRBD2. The CDR3 contains 12 residues. The trim removed 6 bases at V and 3 bases at J, leaving 3 bases unmatched. From germline, CDR1 is SQVTM and CDR2 ANQGSEA. The CDR3 is CSVSGGNYEQYF. The CDR3 bases are TGCAGCGTAAGCGGGGGGAACTACGAGCAGTACTTC.

The chain uses TRBV7-9 and TRBJ1-1; D possibly corresponds to TRBD1 (6 bases). The CDR3 runs to 14 residues. Trimming took 8 bases from V and 2 from J, leaving 15 bases between them. Germline values: CDR1 SEHNR, CDR2 FQNEAQ (reference sequence). CDR3 coding DNA: TGTGCCAGCTACTTTGGGGGGCGCAACACTGAAGCTTTCTTT. Protein product: CASYFGGRNTEAFF.

This clonotype occurred many times. This chain links TRBV6-5 with TRBJ1-3; D perhaps matches TRBD1 (5 bases). Trimming left V 5 bases short and J 3 bases short, with 14 bases between. This CDR3 has 15 amino acids. Germline V lookup: CDR1 MNHEY, CDR2 SVGAGI. CDR3 sequence reads: CASSTSGGYGNTIYF. In DNA, the CDR3 is TGTGCCAGCAGTACCAGCGGGGGTTATGGAAACACCATATATTTT.